The T cell receptor beta chain described here comes from a study of cytomegalovirus exposure and HLA in healthy donors listed by TCRdb under 2017. The study in broad terms: An earlier analysis of several hundred of the donors reported approximately 300 Gb of sequence data and 117 million unique TCR beta sequences from some 180 million T cells. In the later analysis, no new phenotypic data were used to find candidate immune exposures; instead, reliance was placed on TCR beta sequences and their occurrence across donors. Donor age, sex, ethnicity and CMV serostatus were compiled together with the repertoire data. The aim of the study was to test whether cataloging public T cell receptors could identify signatures of past pathogen exposure. Of the approximately 400 genotyped donors, 65% to 90% were placed in the genetic ancestry cluster associated with self-reported Caucasian donors. The number of typed donors differed by locus: roughly 629-640 for A, B, C, DRB1 and DQB1; 500 to 550 for DQA1; around 580 for DPA1; and approximately 450 for DPB1. Genome-wide SNP genotypes for about 55% of the roughly 670 donors were used in a later genetic analysis, which treated that subset as a discovery cohort. The study combined high-throughput TCR immunosequencing, statistical association of individual TCRs with disease status, and machine learning to predict cytomegalovirus infection status. Using immunosequencing, the study profiled T cell repertoires from 666 subjects and related those repertoires to cytomegalovirus serostatus. Because of strong linkage in the cohort, five DR-DQ haplotypes were treated as single units for association and clustering. Class I and class II HLA loci were covered by the typing at four-digit resolution. In addition to the first cohort of 666 subjects, a separate validation cohort of under 150 different subjects was used. An early release that covered some 630 HLA-typed donors contained about 300 gigabases of sequencing data and tens of millions of unique TCR sequences. A later analysis re-analyzed previously published TCR beta repertoires from several hundred donors and added high-resolution HLA genotyping to study TCR occurrence patterns. Among about 400 genotyped donors of the cohort, an average of around 250,000 unique TCR beta nucleotide sequences was sequenced per donor, of which about 19% were non-productive. Every discovery cohort repertoire had been produced on one sequencing platform. An earlier analysis of 500 to 650 of the donors applied high-throughput TCR beta sequencing to assess whether each TCR beta V gene segment acted as functional or pseudogenic.

Sequences LNHDA (CDR1) and SQIVND (CDR2) are obtained from the germline V gene (reference sequence). The CDR3 measures 13 amino acids from cysteine to phenylalanine. Only the CDR3 portion is preserved as DNA: 39 bases, with reading frame beginning at the first base. Trimming takes 5 bases from V and 3 bases from J, and the germline ends sit 8 bases apart. What the work shows at the level of the full study, not this receptor alone: Some 16 rarely observed V segments, including chromosome 9 orphons, were excluded from the earlier analysis of approximately 600 of the donors because counts were too low. Specific HLA alleles were associated with 15,000 to 20,000 TCR beta sequences at a false discovery rate of 0.05 in a later analysis. Linkage disequilibrium might explain the correlated functional status among segregating V segments, but an unknown experimental factor could not be ruled out. The 87-base-pair reads could not distinguish some IMGT-functional V segments, including TRBV6-2 and TRBV6-3, so those segments were excluded. In an earlier analysis of more than 500 of the donors, most TCR beta V segments appeared in productive rearrangements about 87% or about 30% of the time, broadly matching IMGT annotations. A cluster of highly shared sequence variants was judged likely to represent a technical artifact of the sequencing pipeline. Roughly uniform sequencing depth across donors was assumed in presence/absence analyses, although this assumption may not hold. Cytomegalovirus status was reported to be diagnosed by the classifier with high specificity and sensitivity in both the original and validation cohorts. While some public TCRs were present in many individuals, most TCR sequences turned up only very rarely across donors. In a later genetic analysis, fewer N-insertions in productive TCRs were reported among donors in an Asian-associated ancestry cluster than the roughly 670-donor mean. Because HLA typing was unavailable for some donors at each locus, only the typed subset was used in association tests. For the cohort, immune exposure information was limited to CMV serostatus. A further reported finding was that TCR beta sequences accurately predicted the HLA-A and HLA-B alleles for most subjects in the first cohort. In a later analysis, HLA-associated TCR beta chains were found to be more clonally expanded and to have lower generation probabilities than equally common non-associated chains. The study gave a list of 150 to 200 TCR beta chains associated with cytomegalovirus. In vitro tests confirmed that a few of the cytomegalovirus-associated TCR beta chains recognize cytomegalovirus antigens. According to a later analysis, most CMV-associated TCR beta chains appeared to be HLA-restricted, and the HLA associations seemed to be driven largely by CMV exposure. The authors suggested that the approach could potentially be generalized to other disease states and immunological phenotypes. In a later genetic analysis, a missense DCLRE1C variant was associated with V-gene and J-gene trimming of TCR beta chains, and the association was replicated in an independent cohort. In a later analysis, TCR association rates were found to vary across HLA loci, with the most associated TCRs seen for DRB1 alleles and the fewest for HLA-C alleles. In this cohort, only TCR beta chains were sequenced, and detectable features were limited by the absence of alpha or paired-chain data. According to a later analysis, parvovirus B19, influenza, CMV and Epstein-Barr virus appeared linked to several top co-occurrence clusters. When HLA alleles, especially DR and DQ, strongly co-occurred, TCR associations were difficult to assign to individual alleles.

Remarks on this clone: Its specific antigen is unknown. No base quality values were provided; no much bigger clone lies one nucleotide off.

The cohort comprised 550 to 700 healthy bone marrow donors. At the time of sampling, all cohort members were nominally healthy, though unrecorded immune exposures were likely present. The donor tested CMV seronegative, placing the donor among the approximately 360 seronegative members of the cohort. A peripheral blood sample was collected from each donor, and TCR beta sequencing was performed on peripheral blood mononuclear cells. The Qiagen DNeasy Blood Extraction Kit was used to extract genomic DNA from the blood cell samples. The library came from the immunoSEQ multiplex PCR assay. The multiplex PCR relied on a mix of 60 forward primers for TCR Vbeta segments and 13 reverse primers for TCR Jbeta segments. The CDR3 region of rearranged TCR beta genes was amplified from genomic DNA with a multiplex PCR assay. On the Illumina HiSeq System, the amplified TCR beta libraries were sequenced as 87-base-pair reads. Per the source publication's procedure: In a later analysis, tens of millions of unique TCR beta chains were counted across the 650 to 700 repertoires, and roughly 9.9 million of these chains were shared by at least two donors. To remove PCR and sequencing errors, raw reads were error-corrected and collapsed into unique sequences using a nearest-neighbor algorithm that merged closely related sequences. V, D and J gene segments were assigned by aligning CDR3 sequences to IMGT reference sequences. For a sequence to be retained, a match of at least six nucleotides to both a V gene segment and a J gene segment was required. Rearrangements were called productive when the CDR3 lacked stop codons and stayed in frame with V and J; all others were non-productive. CDR3 was defined by IMGT convention, running from the second conserved V-encoded cysteine to the conserved J-encoded phenylalanine. In an earlier analysis of more than 550 of the donors, sequences lacking an unambiguous match to a single V gene segment were excluded. An earlier analysis of some 610 of the donors called V segments functional above 56.7% productive rearrangements and segregating when the between-donor standard deviation exceeded 5%. A statistical classification framework was developed to diagnose cytomegalovirus status using the catalog of TCR beta chain sequences. V and J gene assignment, in a later analysis, came from comparing TCR nucleotide sequences with IMGT/GENE-DB human TR gene sequences. The TCRdist pipeline was used in a later analysis to assign CDR3 sequences and most-parsimonious VDJ recombination scenarios. In a later analysis, each TCR beta chain was defined by its CDR3 amino acid sequence together with its V-gene family, and reads without a unique V-gene family were excluded. As a way to deal with suspected cross-contamination and a sequencing artifact, a later analysis dropped over 550 nucleotide sequences that were highly shared and had low generation probability. In a later analysis, a clonal expansion index was calculated for each public chain from normalized within-repertoire ranks of inferred template counts. Generation probabilities in a later analysis came from a VDJ recombination model fitted to out-of-frame rearrangements, and those results were checked against IGoR. In a later analysis, hypergeometric tests were used to score TCR-TCR, TCR-HLA and TCR-CMV co-occurrence, with a repertoire-size bias correction applied to TCR pairs. To estimate false discovery rates, a later analysis permuted the HLA or CMV assignments 20 times. In a later analysis, co-occurring TCRs were grouped using DBSCAN, and TCRdist sequence similarity was added for clustering within HLA-allele-positive subsets. Repertoires with fewer than 30,000 or more than 120,000 public chains were left out of co-occurrence clustering, as were four to six repertoires with anomalous nucleotide sharing. Here the immuneACCESS table is served through TCRdb, limited to in-frame sequences with V and J called. Missing clones are a known gap in these copies; in checked studies unresolved V genes cover under half, and the rest lacks a known reason. That table is the source of V, J and clone size, and D and trimming were worked out from the DNA. A total of about 180,000 clones appear in this sample, around three quarters of them only once. The ten largest clones represent approximately 2% of the sample.

What was sequenced was PBMCs. This receptor was taken from a woman younger than 45 in good health and CMV-seronegative. The receptor chain draws on TRBV19 and TRBJ1-3, with the D gene not confidently named. The CDR3 loop reads CASSVGLGNTIYF. The DNA reads TGTGCCAGTAGTGTGGGCCTTGGAAACACCATATATTTT.